What follows is one T cell receptor beta chain and its context. Its antigen remains unknown. The junction departs from germline at one end; a sequencing error may be responsible. This sample is drawn from a study of blood T cells in healthy people across ages. About the study: About one barcoded beta molecule per two T cells was the capture yield of template switching.

In germline, CDR1 is MNHEY, CDR2 SVGAGI. This CDR3 is 15 amino acids long. General study points: Diversity was higher, and naive CD4+ cells more numerous, in long-lived donors than in aged donors. Roughly linear declines in TCR beta diversity per million T cells occurred with age.

Primed by a sample-barcoded 5' primer and a J-beta primer mix, a second PCR proceeded for 7 to 11 cycles. Individual samples furnished no less than 2.5 million CDR3-containing paired-end reads apiece. Using its own MiXCR run on the 5' RACE reads, TCRdb lists one record per CDR3 protein. The repertoire holds 980,000 or so distinct CDR3 sequences, with roughly 48% as singletons. The source of this sequence is a man aged 30-40 years in good health. The rearrangement joins TRBV6-5 to TRBJ2-7; D possibly corresponds to TRBD2 (6 bases). The source material was blood. CDR3 bases: TGTGTCAGCAGTTCGGCCGGGACTGACTCCTACGAGCAGTACTTC. It encodes CVSSSAGTDSYEQYF.